This is a list of T cell receptor beta chains from one sample in a study of T cells in Graves' hyperthyroidism and ophthalmopathy. TCRdb reprocessed the multiplex PCR reads with MiXCR, giving one entry per CDR3 protein. This table holds 300,000 to 350,000 distinct CDR3 sequences, 21% found once. Sequencing was done on a sample of blood. These TCRs come from a woman aged 45-59 years with Graves' hyperthyroidism. Both conserved end residues are part of each CDR3. D genes are given only for firm matches. Rows may omit the clone size; those that give it use once, few, many or a size class.

J gene,clone size,CDR3 length,V gene,D gene,CDR3 DNA,CDR3 protein
TRBJ1-6,few,17,TRBV2,-,TGTGCCAGCAGATGGGGCAGCAAAATCCTGAAGCCTTCACCCCTCCACTTT,CASRWGSKILKPSPLHF
TRBJ1-6,many,16,TRBV28,TRBD1,TGTGCCAGCAGTACCCCGGACAGGGGAGACAATTCACCCCTCCACTTT,CASSTPDRGDNSPLHF
TRBJ1-1,-,16,TRBV5-1,TRBD1,TGCGCCAGCAGCTTGATACACAGGGGACCGCACACTGAAGCTTTCTTT,CASSLIHRGPHTEAFF
TRBJ2-7,-,16,TRBV20-1,TRBD2,TGCAGTGCTCTAACCCCGGGACTAGCGGGGGTCAATGAGCAGTACTTC,CSALTPGLAGVNEQYF
TRBJ1-1,many,13,TRBV6-1,-,TGTGCCAGCAGTGGGGATCCTGGTTCTGAAGCTTTCTTT,CASSGDPGSEAFF
TRBJ2-6,-,16,TRBV5-1,-,TGCGCCAGCAGCTTGGCCGGGACCCGGGGAGCCAACGTCCTGACTTTC,CASSLAGTRGANVLTF
TRBJ2-6,many,18,TRBV28,-,TGTGCCAGCAGTTCCCAAAGATGGGGGAGCTCTGGGGCCAACGTCCTGACTTTC,CASSSQRWGSSGANVLTF
TRBJ2-7,-,15,TRBV12-3/TRBV12-4,TRBD1,TGTGCCAGCAGTTCCCGGGACAGGGGGCTGGATGAGCAGTACTTC,CASSSRDRGLDEQYF
TRBJ1-1,many,12,TRBV20-1,-,TGCAGTGCGTTTCAGGGGAACACTGAAGCTTTCTTT,CSAFQGNTEAFF
TRBJ2-7,-,15,TRBV6-1,TRBD2,TGTGCCAGCAGTGAACCGGGACTAGCGGACTACGAGCAGTACTTC,CASSEPGLADYEQYF
TRBJ1-2,-,13,TRBV29-1,-,TGCAGCGTTTTTCTCGACATCAACTATGGCTACACCTTC,CSVFLDINYGYTF
TRBJ2-1,few,17,TRBV14,TRBD2,TGTGCCAGCAGCCTCCGTATTTCGACTAGCGGGAGAAATGAGCAGTTCTTC,CASSLRISTSGRNEQFF
TRBJ1-2,many,15,TRBV10-3,TRBD1,TGTGCCATCAGCCCCGGGACAGGGGGCGTCGATGGCTACACCTTC,CAISPGTGGVDGYTF
TRBJ2-1,-,16,TRBV6-1,TRBD2,TGTGCCAGCAGCTCCGGGGGGACTAGCGGGAGATATGAGCAGTTCTTC,CASSSGGTSGRYEQFF
TRBJ2-3,many,17,TRBV7-9,-,TGTGCCAGCAGCTTAGCGACCGGCGGAGGATCCACAGATACGCAGTATTTT,CASSLATGGGSTDTQYF
TRBJ2-2,-,14,TRBV7-9,-,TGTGCCAGCAGCTTAGCCAGCGACACCGGGGAGCTGTTTTTT,CASSLASDTGELFF